This TCR beta chain comes out of a study of blood T cell repertoires in COVID-19. TCRdb's copy holds only in-frame clones and misses some; the assay was immunoSEQ multiplex PCR. This table has about 200,000 clones, approximately 84% appearing once. Trimming removed 6 bases at V and 4 bases at J, with 12 bases between. The CDR3 loop spans 13 amino acids. Germline V gene data show CDR1 as SNHLY and CDR2 as FYNNEI. The genes are TRBV2 and TRBJ1-1; a possible D gene is TRBD1 (5 bases). The source of this sequence is a human donor with acute or convalescent COVID-19. The donor label of this sample is uncertain. Sequences were obtained from peripheral blood. The CDR3: CASRQLQGTEAFF. CDR3 DNA: TGTGCCAGCAGACAACTTCAGGGCACTGAAGCTTTCTTT.